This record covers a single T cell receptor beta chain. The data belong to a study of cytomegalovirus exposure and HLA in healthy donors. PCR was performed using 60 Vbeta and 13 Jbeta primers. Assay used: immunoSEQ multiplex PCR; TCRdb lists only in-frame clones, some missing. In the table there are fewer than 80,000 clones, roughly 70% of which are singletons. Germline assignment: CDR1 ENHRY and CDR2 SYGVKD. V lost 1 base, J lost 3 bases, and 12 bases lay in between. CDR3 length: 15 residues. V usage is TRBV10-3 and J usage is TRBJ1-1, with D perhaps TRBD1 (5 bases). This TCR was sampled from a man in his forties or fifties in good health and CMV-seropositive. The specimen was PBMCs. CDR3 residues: CAISELPGVDTEAFF. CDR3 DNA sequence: TGTGCCATCAGTGAGTTGCCGGGGGTGGACACTGAAGCTTTCTTT.